This is a list of T cell receptor beta chains from one sample in a study of beta chain features in type 1 diabetes. The data were produced by immunoSEQ multiplex PCR, yet TCRdb's version contains in-frame clones alone and is incomplete. This sample carries about 740,000 clones, over 10% of them seen once, and the ten largest clones take 0.022%. The specimen was naive CD4+ T cells from blood. These receptors originate from a man between 18 and 35 years old with type 1 diabetes. CDR3s leave out the opening cysteine and the closing phenylalanine or tryptophan.

TRBJ2-2 | TRBV5-1 | ASSLGTSTGELF
TRBJ1-1 | TRBV30 | AWSVVSEAF
TRBJ1-4 | TRBV29-1 | SVEGEGGAGEKLF
TRBJ2-3 | TRBV9 | ASSVVDRGSDTQY
TRBJ1-2 | TRBV25-1 | ASSGPYSDGYT
TRBJ1-6 | TRBV30 | ARGDRGNSPLH
TRBJ1-2 | TRBV19 | ASSIDPGRTNYGYT
TRBJ2-2 | TRBV19 | ASSIATAGELF
TRBJ2-3 | TRBV7-3 | ASSLTGGDTQY
TRBJ1-4 | TRBV6-1 | ASSGDRGLNEKLF
TRBJ2-5 | TRBV6-1 | ASSEVTIGTQY
TRBJ1-2 | TRBV29-1 | SVDRQLSNYGYT
TRBJ2-7 | TRBV28 | ASSHPPGTYEQY
TRBJ1-2 | TRBV30 | AWSVRQGYT
TRBJ2-1 | TRBV28 | ASSLRQGSYNEQF
TRBJ1-5 | TRBV21-1 | ASGGTGRYSNQPQH
TRBJ2-7 | TRBV29-1 | SVAGDPLYEQY
TRBJ1-1 | TRBV29-1 | SVEVRAQNTEAF
TRBJ2-5 | TRBV7-7 | ASSLDSVVETQY
TRBJ1-1 | TRBV30 | AFHGGGQRNTEAF
TRBJ1-1 | TRBV10-3 | AISGVITNTEAF
TRBJ1-2 | TRBV20-1 | SAGTAYGYT
TRBJ2-1 | TRBV7-2 | ASSPWGGPNEQF
TRBJ2-1 | TRBV5-1 | ASSPGTEVSYNEQF
TRBJ2-5 | TRBV5-1 | ASSLMAGGKETQY
TRBJ2-7 | TRBV14 | ASSASFVEQY
TRBJ1-2 | TRBV6-5 | ASSRDNLPSYT